These 18 T cell receptor beta chains were sequenced from one sample in a study of blood T cell repertoires in COVID-19. Here immunoSEQ multiplex PCR was the method, and the copy in TCRdb shows in-frame clones only, minus some. The sample consists of tens of thousands of clones, about four fifths of them appearing once. Sequencing was done on a sample of peripheral blood. These receptors originate from a human donor in a cohort sampled during active COVID-19.

The V call is TRBV5-1, the J call TRBJ2-1, with a tentative D call TRBD2 (6 bases). The CDR3 totals 16 residues. Trimming shortened V by 4 bases and J by 4 bases, and 18 bases separated the two germline ends. CDR1 is SGHRS, CDR2 YFSETQ, per germline. This CDR3 is CASSPGPGLTYNEQFF. In DNA, the CDR3 is TGCGCCAGCAGCCCGGGACCGGGACTGACGTACAATGAGCAGTTCTTC.

The V gene is TRBV28, the J gene TRBJ1-1, with D perhaps matching TRBD1 (6 bases). In germline, CDR1 is MDHEN, CDR2 SYDVKM. The CDR3 has 15 residues. Trimming left V 7 bases short and J 2 bases short, with 17 bases between. CDR3 DNA sequence: TGTGCCAGCAAGCAAGGGGGACGGCCAAACACTGAAGCTTTCTTT. Its translation: CASKQGGRPNTEAFF.

As DNA, the CDR3 is TGTGCCAGCAGCTTCCGCGGTGCGGGAGCTACAGATACGCAGTATTTT. Amino acid sequence: CASSFRGAGATDTQYF. The rearrangement links TRBV7-2 to TRBJ2-3, with 7 bases identical to TRBD2. CDR3 length: 16 amino acids. The V gene's germline CDR1 is SGHTA and CDR2 FQGNSA. V shed 3 bases, J shed 3 bases, and the junction held 9 bases outside the gene matches.

The rearrangement uses TRBV7-9 and TRBJ2-3, with 9 positions matching TRBD2. Germline loops: CDR1 SEHNR, CDR2 FQNEAQ (reference sequence). There are 16 residues in the CDR3. V was clipped by 5 bases and J by 0 bases; unmatched bases: 6. For the CDR3, the DNA is TGTGCCAGCAGCCTCCGACTAGCGGAGAGCACAGATACGCAGTATTTT. Translation gives CASSLRLAESTDTQYF.

The rearrangement links TRBV7-8 to TRBJ1-4, with 12 bases that match TRBD1. Germline-derived CDR1 and CDR2 are SGHVS and FQNEAQ. V trimming: 6 bases; J trimming: 6 bases; junction bases outside the gene matches: 14. The CDR3 covers 18 residues. The CDR3 reads CASRAGTGGDWGDEKLFF. The CDR3 nucleotides read TGTGCCAGCAGGGCCGGGACAGGGGGCGATTGGGGAGATGAAAAACTGTTTTTT.

This chain links TRBV21-1 with TRBJ2-1; the table's D call of TRBD2 was not tested on the DNA. TRBV21-1 is deemed a pseudogene. The CDR3 loop spans 17 amino acids. CDR3 coding DNA: TGTGCCAGCAGCAAAGGCCACGGACTAGGCCTCTACAATGAGCAGTTCTTC. Translated, it gives CASSKGHGLGLYNEQFF.

J is TRBJ2-7 and V is TRBV12-3 or TRBV12-4, with TRBD1 matching 10 bases. CDR3 length: 13 amino acids. The trim removed 6 bases at V and 3 bases at J, leaving 2 bases unmatched. The chain's CDR3 is CASRRDRGYEQYF. The DNA of the CDR3 is TGTGCCAGCAGGCGGGACAGGGGCTACGAGCAGTACTTC.

The chain recombines TRBV18 with TRBJ2-7, with 7 bases that match TRBD1. The CDR3 loop spans 15 amino acids. The V and J ends lost 5 bases and 5 bases, in that order; junction bases with no gene match: 12. Germline values: CDR1 KGHSH, CDR2 LQKENI. The CDR3 DNA reads as TGTGCCAGCTCAAGGTTTGAGGGGGCTGCCGACGAGCAGTACTTC. Protein product: CASSRFEGAADEQYF. Drawing the rest from reference TRBV18 and TRBJ2-7, the complete variable domain is NAGVMQNPRHLVRRRGQEARLRCSPMKGHSHVYWYRQLPEEGLKFMVYLQKENIIDESGMPKERFSAEFPKEGPSILRIQQVVRGDSAAYFCASSRFEGAADEQYFGPGTRLTVT.

The chain employs TRBV24-1 and TRBJ2-1; 11 bases match TRBD1. The germline gives CDR1 KGHDR, CDR2 SFDVKD. The CDR3 is made up of 13 amino acids. The ends lost 10 bases at V and 7 bases at J; junction bases unmatched: 5. The CDR3, as DNA: TGTGCCACGTTGGGACAGGGGGTGAATGAGCAGTTCTTC. Amino acids: CATLGQGVNEQFF.

This chain links TRBV7-8 with TRBJ2-5; 9 nucleotides align to TRBD2. CDR3 length equals 15 residues. With V trimmed by 6 bases and J by 4 bases, 9 bases remained unmatched. CDR1 is SGHVS, CDR2 FQNEAQ, per germline. CDR3 in DNA: TGTGCCAGCAGACCTTGGTTAGCGGGAGCAGAGACCCAGTACTTC. Its protein is CASRPWLAGAETQYF.

The sample holds one count of this clone. The CDR3 DNA is TGTGCCAGCAGCGGGACCTACGAGCAGTACTTC. Its translation: CASSGTYEQYF. The chain joins TRBV12-3 or TRBV12-4 to TRBJ2-7; TRBD2 might be the D (5 bases). The CDR3 sequence is 11 residues long. The V and J ends lost 6 bases and 2 bases respectively, with 5 bases between them.

The chain carries TRBV4-3 and TRBJ1-6; 10 bases are shared with TRBD1. Trimming took 4 bases from V and 9 from J; bases not matched to a gene: 3. Germline V gene data show CDR1 as LGHNA and CDR2 as YSLEER. The CDR3 spans 14 residues. CDR3 coding DNA: TGCGCCAGCAGCCGCCGGACAGGGGGTTCACCCCTCCACTTT. It codes for CASSRRTGGSPLHF.

The chain joins TRBV6-1 to TRBJ1-1; maybe TRBD1 (6 bases). The CDR3 runs to 15 residues. Germline V CDR1 and CDR2: MNHNS, SASEGT. V lost 2 bases and J 3 bases, leaving 13 bases between the germline ends. The CDR3 sequence is CASSESQGSDTEAFF. CDR3 nucleotide sequence: TGTGCCAGCAGTGAATCCCAGGGGTCGGACACTGAAGCTTTCTTT.

The J gene is TRBJ2-1, the V gene TRBV6-5; perhaps TRBD1 as D (5 bases). V was pared by 6 bases and J by 1 base, with 10 bases between. Germline CDR1 is MNHEY and CDR2 is SVGAGI. This CDR3 is 14 amino acids long. For the CDR3, the DNA is TGTGCCAGCAGGGCCCAGGGTTCCTACAATGAGCAGTTCTTC. Its translation: CASRAQGSYNEQFF.

The chain links TRBV7-2 to TRBJ1-5; D possibly corresponds to TRBD1 (6 bases). V shed 1 base and J shed 5 bases, with 12 bases lying between them. In germline, CDR1 is SGHTA, CDR2 FQGNSA. This CDR3 spans 15 amino acids. CDR3 protein: CASSLGWGGYQPQHF. The CDR3 DNA reads as TGTGCCAGCAGCTTAGGTTGGGGGGGCTATCAGCCCCAGCATTTT.

The V call is TRBV6-1, the J call TRBJ2-7, with D uncertain. V shed 3 bases and J shed 2 bases, with 14 bases lying between them. The V gene's germline CDR1 is MNHNS and CDR2 SASEGT. This CDR3 contains 15 residues. The CDR3 bases are TGTGCCAGCAGTGAGGCTCGACACAGTGCCTACGAGCAGTACTTC. Its protein product is CASSEARHSAYEQYF.

The rearrangement links TRBV7-8 to TRBJ1-4; D gene ambiguous. Trimming stripped 1 base from V and 3 bases from J, with 9 bases between. Germline CDR1 reads SGHVS; CDR2 reads FQNEAQ. This CDR3 is 15 amino acids long. The CDR3 DNA reads as TGTGCCAGCAGCTTAGGCGGCGGGTCTAATGAAAAACTGTTTTTT. It codes for CASSLGGGSNEKLFF.

The chain is built from TRBV19 and TRBJ2-1, with D perhaps TRBD2 (5 bases). Germline CDR1 is LNHDA and CDR2 is SQIVND (reference sequence). V lost 3 bases, J lost 9 bases, and 12 bases lay in between. CDR3 length equals 13 residues. CDR3 coding DNA: TGTGCCAGTAGTATGGGGTGGGAGACTGAGCAGTTCTTC. As protein: CASSMGWETEQFF.